The text below deals with one T cell receptor (beta chain). Its target is not known. Clones were sequenced by immunoSEQ multiplex PCR, and TCRdb holds only the in-frame ones, with some missing. Among 80,000 to 90,000 clones listed, roughly 97% were seen once. The CDR3 covers 15 residues. Germline loops: CDR1 MDHEN, CDR2 SYDVKM. V shed 10 bases, J shed 0 bases, and the junction held 9 bases outside the gene matches. The sample originates from a study of cytomegalovirus exposure and HLA in healthy donors. Study conclusions and caveats: In vitro assays verified that three CMV-associated chains recognized CMV antigens specifically. Rarity marked most TCR sequences, yet some public TCRs occurred in many donors. According to a later analysis, TCR clusters from the first cohort tended to co-occur in the 120 or so validation repertoires. Reported results showed that the classifier diagnosed cytomegalovirus status with high specificity and sensitivity.

V gene TRBV28 combines with J gene TRBJ2-1, with TRBD2 matching 7 bases. This TCR was sampled from a man aged 18 to 35 in good health and CMV-seronegative. Material: PBMCs. This CDR3 is CAITSARNSYNEQFF. In nucleotides, the CDR3 is TGTGCCATTACTAGCGCACGGAACTCCTACAATGAGCAGTTCTTC.